This T cell receptor (beta chain) was retrieved from a study of early T cells in non-severe SARS-CoV-2 infection (dated by TCRdb to the early 2020s). At the level of the whole study: Because TCR sequencing relied on bulk RNA taken from unsorted whole blood, pairing of alpha and beta chains was not possible.

Overall results and qualifications from the work: VDJdb matching was skewed toward anti-spike CD8 responses and likely underestimated virus-specific expansions by missing private and CD4 specificities.

This clonotype was seen many times. Its recognized antigen is unknown. The record has no base qualities; no much larger clone is one base away. This was a case-control study nested in a cohort of healthcare workers in London, UK, who had nasopharyngeal swab PCR tests and blood samples taken every week. Healthcare workers were recruited between 23 and 31 March 2020, during the week of the UK lockdown, and were followed weekly for up to about 15 weeks. CDR3 length: 17 amino acids, cysteine to phenylalanine. The retained sequence is limited to the CDR3, 51 bases, with the frame set at the first base. Relative to germline, V is missing 1 base and J is missing 0 bases, with 5 bases of the junction outside any gene match. Via the germline V gene (reference sequence), CDR1 is LNHDA and CDR2 SQIVND. The library was made by 5' RACE. TCRdb names NextSeq 500 as the instrument used. The TCR library protocol attached unique molecular identifiers to individual cDNA molecules to correct for sequencing error and PCR bias. TCR alpha and beta chains were both sequenced, and the abundances of alpha and beta sequences in each sample were closely correlated with each other. Concerning the study's data processing: Decombinator V4 was used to annotate the V gene, J gene and CDR3 of the TCR sequences. TCRs were defined as expanded if a significant change between any two time points was detected under a Poisson model with p below 0.0001. TCR abundances were normalised to the total number of TCRs sequenced per sample and were expressed as counts per million. TRAV1-2 paired with TRAJ12, TRAJ20 or TRAJ33 defined MAIT TCRs, while TRAV10 paired with TRAJ18 defined iNKT TCRs. VDJdb, accessed 1 November 2021, was searched for CMV, EBV and SARS-CoV-2 annotated TCRs, excluding TCRs annotated for multiple antigens. TCRdb applied fastp at Q25 and MiXCR to the public reads, then kept only in-frame beta chains. Identical CDR3 proteins give one entry, which carries the most common genes and DNA. The V and J calls here are based on TCRdb, not the publication. This sample lists some 80,000 distinct CDR3 sequences; roughly an eighth were detected once. About 1.5% of the sample is taken by the ten largest.

The sequenced sample was whole blood. The receptor chain draws on TRBV19 and TRBJ2-1, with TRBD2 identical over 8 junction bases. This TCR derives from an adult who was a healthcare worker with PCR-confirmed SARS-CoV-2 infection or an uninfected control (not recorded which). The CDR3 sequence is CASSIVRGGTSYNEQFF. The nucleotide sequence is TGTGCCAGTAGTATAGTACGGGGGGGCACCTCCTACAATGAGCAGTTCTTC.